This is a list of T cell receptor beta chains from one sample in a study of blood T cells in healthy people across ages. TCRdb reprocessed the 5' RACE reads via MiXCR and lists one record per CDR3 protein. The profile shows about 540,000 distinct CDR3 sequences, approximately 25% of them singletons. The sample was also reused in another study, on T cells of mothers and their children.

Specimen: blood. All receptors come from a boy under 18 in good health. Both conserved end residues are part of each CDR3. Each record gives: J gene, clone size, D gene, V gene, CDR3 DNA, CDR3 protein. A D gene is named only where the DNA matches it firmly. Where a row states a size, it is once, few, many or the class of an expanded clone; other rows omit it.

J: TRBJ2-7; size: NA; D: TRBD2; V: TRBV10-3; DNA: TGTGCCATCAGTGGCGGGACTAACTACGAGCAGTACTTC; CDR3: CAISGGTNYEQYF
J: TRBJ2-1; size: NA; D: TRBD2; V: TRBV7-6; DNA: TGTGCCAGCAGCGCCCGGGAGGGCTACAATGAGCAGTTCTTC; CDR3: CASSAREGYNEQFF
J: TRBJ2-6; size: once; D: NA; V: TRBV6-1; DNA: TGTGCCAGCAGGCTGGACGGGGAAAGGGTCTCTGGGGCCAACGTCCTGACTTTC; CDR3: CASRLDGERVSGANVLTF
J: TRBJ2-5; size: NA; D: NA; V: TRBV12-3/TRBV12-4; DNA: TGTGCCAGCAGTTCTACAGCGGAGACCCAGTACTTC; CDR3: CASSSTAETQYF
J: TRBJ2-7; size: few; D: TRBD1; V: TRBV5-1; DNA: TGCGCCAGCAGCCTACGGACGGGGACAGGGGTTCGGATAGAGCAGTACTTC; CDR3: CASSLRTGTGVRIEQYF
J: TRBJ1-4; size: few; D: TRBD1; V: TRBV5-1; DNA: TGCGCCAGCAGCTTGGCCAAGGGGACAGAATCCACAACTAATGAAAAACTGTTTTTT; CDR3: CASSLAKGTESTTNEKLFF
J: TRBJ2-5; size: NA; D: NA; V: TRBV5-1; DNA: TGCGCCAGCACCCACTCCGCAGGGGAGACCCAGTACTTC; CDR3: CASTHSAGETQYF
J: TRBJ2-3; size: NA; D: NA; V: TRBV29-1; DNA: TGCAGCGCTGCATTGGGGGGCACAGATACGCAGTATTTT; CDR3: CSAALGGTDTQYF
J: TRBJ2-1; size: NA; D: TRBD1; V: TRBV10-3; DNA: TGTGCCGTCGGGGACAGTACCCACAATGAGCAGTTCTTC; CDR3: CAVGDSTHNEQFF
J: TRBJ1-4; size: NA; D: NA; V: TRBV3-1; DNA: TGTGCCAGCAGCCATAACGGGGAAAAACTGTTTTTT; CDR3: CASSHNGEKLFF
J: TRBJ2-5; size: NA; D: TRBD2; V: TRBV4-3; DNA: TGCGCCAGCAGCCAGGATCCGGCGGGAGGGGTAGAGACCCAGTACTTC; CDR3: CASSQDPAGGVETQYF
J: TRBJ2-5; size: NA; D: TRBD2; V: TRBV10-2; DNA: TGCGCCAGCAGACAACCTAGCGGGGGGGCCTGGGAGACCCAGTACTTC; CDR3: CASRQPSGGAWETQYF
J: TRBJ2-3; size: NA; D: NA; V: TRBV7-2; DNA: TGTGCCAGCAGCTTAGAGCCGACCTCCACAGATACGCAGTATTTT; CDR3: CASSLEPTSTDTQYF
J: TRBJ1-1; size: NA; D: TRBD1; V: TRBV4-3; DNA: TGCGCCAGCAGCCAAGCGACAGGGAGAAACACTGAAGCTTTCTTT; CDR3: CASSQATGRNTEAFF
J: TRBJ1-1; size: few; D: NA; V: TRBV20-1; DNA: TGCAGTGCTAGGGGGGTGGGGCACACTGGAGCTTTCTTT; CDR3: CSARGVGHTGAFF
J: TRBJ1-1; size: many; D: TRBD1; V: TRBV20-1; DNA: TGCAGTGCTAGCAGGGGGCCGGTCACTGAAGCTTTCTTT; CDR3: CSASRGPVTEAFF
J: TRBJ2-5; size: NA; D: NA; V: TRBV4-1; DNA: TGCGCCAGCAGCCAAGTCCGGGGACAAGAGACCCAGTACTTC; CDR3: CASSQVRGQETQYF
J: TRBJ2-7; size: NA; D: TRBD1; V: TRBV19; DNA: TGTGCCAGTAAGGGGACAGGAGACTACGAGCAGTACTTC; CDR3: CASKGTGDYEQYF
J: TRBJ2-3; size: many; D: NA; V: TRBV6-4; DNA: TGTGCCAGCAGTGACAAGGTTGGAGACACAGATACGCAGTATTTT; CDR3: CASSDKVGDTDTQYF
J: TRBJ2-7; size: NA; D: NA; V: TRBV7-2; DNA: TGTGCCAGCGAGCGGGTCCCACCCTACGAGCAGTACTTC; CDR3: CASERVPPYEQYF